A single sample gave rise to the 5 T cell receptor beta chains below, sequenced in a study of blood T cell repertoires in COVID-19 (dated by TCRdb to 2018 to 2020). Receptor libraries were prepared by the immunoSEQ multiplex PCR assay. The table was pulled from immuneACCESS by TCRdb, which kept in-frame rearrangements only. Such tables lose some clones; where checked, under half of the loss comes from unresolved V genes, and the rest has no known cause. The sample table records some 370,000 clones; around 87% of these occur just once. The ten biggest clones cover 6.5% of the sample. The sample comprised peripheral blood. These receptors were taken from a man between 18 and 35 years old with active or convalescent COVID-19.

J is TRBJ2-1 and V is TRBV11-1; D gene unclear. V was cut by 2 bases and J by 3 bases, with 14 bases left in between. This CDR3 contains 16 residues. Germline CDR1 SGHAT, CDR2 FQDESV (reference sequence). CDR3 nucleotide sequence: TGTGCCAGCAGCTTAAGGCTCCGGGTGATCTACAATGAGCAGTTCTTC. As protein: CASSLRLRVIYNEQFF.

The V call is TRBV12-3 or TRBV12-4, the J call TRBJ2-7, with D tentatively TRBD2 (5 bases). V lost 6 bases, J lost 6 bases, and 9 bases lay in between. The CDR3 is 11 residues long. This CDR3 reads CASRDWGEQYF. CDR3 nucleotide sequence: TGTGCCAGCAGGGACTGGGGCGAGCAGTACTTC.

This chain uses TRBV7-3 with TRBJ1-1; weak D call: TRBD1 (6 bases). Germline V CDR1 and CDR2: SGHTA, FQGTGA. With 6 bases removed from V and 5 bases from J, the gap between germline ends came to 13 bases. CDR3 length: 13 residues. The CDR3 DNA sequence: TGTGCCAGCAGAAACACAGGGAATACTGAAGCTTTCTTT. This encodes CASRNTGNTEAFF.

The chain employs TRBV25-1 and TRBJ1-1; possible D gene TRBD1, 6 bases. There are 16 residues in the CDR3. The V gene's germline CDR1 is MGHDK and CDR2 SYGVNS. V was cut by 3 bases and J by 0 bases, with 14 bases left in between. This CDR3 reads CASSEMGHVMNTEAFF. The CDR3 DNA is TGTGCCAGCAGTGAGATGGGACACGTGATGAACACTGAAGCTTTCTTT.

The gene calls are TRBV4-3 and TRBJ1-4; no definite D call. The V gene lost 0 bases and the J gene lost 0 bases, with 8 bases spanning the gap. Germline CDR1 is LGHNA and CDR2 is YSLEER. CDR3 length equals 16 residues. The CDR3 DNA reads as TGCGCCAGCAGCCAAGATCTGAGAGCAACTAATGAAAAACTGTTTTTT. This encodes CASSQDLRATNEKLFF.